The 31 T cell receptor beta chains reported below all come from one sample, sequenced in a study of PD-L1 blockade in urothelial cancer. Using immunoSEQ multiplex PCR, the repertoire was profiled, and TCRdb retains in-frame clones only, with some absent. Among some 50,000 clones listed, 87% were seen once. The time point is: pretreatment peripheral blood. Sample: PBMCs, taken around atezolizumab (anti-PD-L1) treatment. The receptors here all came from a woman in her sixties with urothelial cancer.

V is TRBV7-9 and J is TRBJ2-7; weak D call: TRBD1 (6 bases). V was trimmed by 5 bases and J by 2 bases, leaving 13 bases between them. Per the germline V gene, CDR1 is SEHNR and CDR2 is FQNEAQ (reference sequence). The CDR3 length is 14 residues. CDR3 in DNA: TGTGCCAGCAGCGACCGTGGGACACCCTACGAGCAGTACTTC. It translates to CASSDRGTPYEQYF.

The rearrangement joins TRBV2 to TRBJ1-1; D is uncertain. Germline V gene data show CDR1 as SNHLY and CDR2 as FYNNEI. This CDR3 region has 13 residues. Trimming cost V 6 bases and J 3 bases, with 11 bases left between them. CDR3 DNA sequence: TGTGCCAGCAGGGGCTTAGGATACACTGAAGCTTTCTTT. Protein sequence: CASRGLGYTEAFF.

The rearrangement links TRBV6-5 to TRBJ2-2; a possible D gene is TRBD2 (6 bases). V lost 6 bases to trimming and J lost 6 bases, with 11 bases between them. The CDR3 is 13 residues long. Germline V gene lookup returns CDR1 MNHEY and CDR2 SVGAGI. The CDR3 reads CASRRGSPGELFF. The CDR3 DNA sequence: TGTGCCAGCAGGCGGGGTAGCCCCGGGGAGCTGTTTTTT.

There are a few counts of this clone. The chain's CDR3 is CASSQGGRGVGQPQHF. The CDR3 nucleotides are TGTGCCAGCAGCCAAGGCGGCAGGGGAGTCGGTCAGCCCCAGCATTTT. V is TRBV4-2 and J is TRBJ1-5, with a possible D match to TRBD1 (6 bases). The germline gives CDR1 LGHNA, CDR2 YNFKEQ. This CDR3 has 16 residues. V was cut by 1 base and J by 6 bases, with 16 bases left in between.

The chain joins TRBV4-1 to TRBJ1-4; D is ambiguous. CDR1 and CDR2 (germline): MGHRA, YSYEKL. Trimming pared 2 bases from V and 8 bases from J, leaving 15 bases between. The CDR3 runs to 15 residues. CDR3 protein: CASSQIWQEEEKLFF. In DNA form, the CDR3 reads TGCGCCAGCAGCCAAATTTGGCAGGAGGAAGAAAAACTGTTTTTT.

The chain is built from TRBV7-2 and TRBJ2-6; TRBD2 aligns across 7 bases. J was trimmed by 4 bases and V by 5 bases; bases with no gene match: 8. CDR3 length: 16 amino acids. Germline assignment: CDR1 SGHTA and CDR2 FQGNSA. CDR3 loop: CASSPRGSQGANVLTF. The DNA for the CDR3 is TGTGCCAGCAGCCCACGCGGGAGTCAGGGGGCCAACGTCCTGACTTTC.

This chain connects TRBV4-3 to TRBJ2-1; 14 bases match TRBD2. CDR3 length equals 16 residues. With V trimmed by 0 bases and J by 9 bases, 4 bases remained unmatched. CDR1 and CDR2 from the germline V gene are LGHNA and YSLEER. In DNA, the CDR3 is TGCGCCAGCAGCCAAGATGTAGGACTAGCGGGAGGTGAGCAGTTCTTC. It encodes CASSQDVGLAGGEQFF.

The chain links TRBV5-4 to TRBJ2-7; 7 bases align to TRBD2. V gave up 4 bases and J gave up 3 bases; unmatched junction bases: 13. From germline, CDR1 is SGHNT and CDR2 YYREEE (reference sequence). This CDR3 has 16 amino acids. CDR3 protein: CASSPPGGRAVYEQYF. The CDR3 DNA sequence: TGTGCCAGCAGCCCCCCCGGGGGGAGGGCCGTCTACGAGCAGTACTTC.

This chain joins TRBV9 and TRBJ2-7, with 9 bases identical to TRBD1. The J segment lost 1 base and the V segment lost 2 bases, leaving 4 bases of the junction unmatched. There are 15 residues in the CDR3. Germline CDR1 SGDLS, CDR2 YYNGEE. Here the CDR3 reads CASSVRDRESYEQYF. DNA of the CDR3: TGTGCCAGCAGCGTCCGGGACAGGGAATCCTACGAGCAGTACTTC.

This clone was found a few times. V usage is TRBV27 and J usage is TRBJ1-5, with D possibly being TRBD1 (5 bases). Germline V gene lookup returns CDR1 MNHEY and CDR2 SMNVEV (reference sequence). The CDR3 length is 15 residues. The V gene lost 7 bases and the J gene lost 0 bases, with 13 bases spanning the gap. This chain's CDR3 is CASNSAGNSNQPQHF. The DNA for the CDR3 is TGTGCCAGCAACAGTGCAGGGAATAGCAATCAGCCCCAGCATTTT.

This chain links TRBV5-4 with TRBJ1-6, with no clear D. This CDR3 contains 14 residues. Looked up from germline, CDR1 is SGHNT and CDR2 is YYREEE (reference sequence). V was cut by 3 bases and J by 7 bases, with 11 bases left in between. CDR3 nucleotide sequence: TGTGCCAGCAGCTCCCCAAGCACGAATTCACCCCTCCACTTT. Translating gives CASSSPSTNSPLHF.

CDR3 residues: CASSPQGLGTDTQYF. DNA of the CDR3: TGTGCCAGTAGCCCGCAGGGGCTTGGCACAGATACGCAGTATTTT. The gene calls are TRBV19 and TRBJ2-3, with a tentative D call TRBD1 (6 bases). Per the germline V gene, CDR1 is LNHDA and CDR2 is SQIVND (reference sequence). V was trimmed by 6 bases and J by 1 base, leaving 14 bases between them. The CDR3 has 15 amino acids. The full variable domain, completed using reference TRBV19 and TRBJ2-3, is DGGITQSPKYLFRKEGQNVTLSCEQNLNHDAMYWYRQDPGQGLRLIYYSQIVNDFQKGDIAEGYSVSREKKESFPLTVTSAQKNPTAFYLCASSPQGLGTDTQYFGPGTRLTVL.

This rearrangement joins TRBV6-9 to TRBJ2-3; tentative D call: TRBD2 (7 bases). V was trimmed by 6 bases and J by 3 bases, leaving 13 bases between them. The CDR3 spans 14 residues. The V gene's germline CDR1 is MNHGY and CDR2 SVAAGI. CDR3 residues: CASSGGQMTDTQYF. The CDR3 bases are TGTGCCAGCAGCGGGGGGCAGATGACAGATACGCAGTATTTT.

The V call is TRBV7-9, the J call TRBJ2-7; 12 positions match TRBD2. V lost 5 bases to trimming and J lost 6 bases; unmatched junction nucleotides: 5. The CDR3 sequence is 14 residues long. Germline loops: CDR1 SEHNR, CDR2 FQNEAQ (reference sequence). The CDR3 loop reads CASSPQLAGGEQYF. The CDR3 DNA is TGTGCCAGCAGCCCCCAACTAGCGGGAGGCGAGCAGTACTTC.

This chain joins TRBV18 and TRBJ2-6; possibly TRBD2 for D (5 bases). V was cut by 3 bases and J by 0 bases, with 24 bases left in between. This CDR3 spans 21 amino acids. Germline V gene lookup returns CDR1 KGHSH and CDR2 LQKENI. The CDR3 region is CASSPEGGQDWSPSGANVLTF. As DNA, the CDR3 is TGTGCCAGCTCACCCGAGGGCGGGCAGGACTGGTCCCCCTCTGGGGCCAACGTCCTGACTTTC.

The chain combines TRBV6-6 with TRBJ2-3; 8 bases match TRBD2. The germline gives CDR1 MNHNY, CDR2 SVGAGI (reference sequence). V was pared by 4 bases and J by 1 base, with 7 bases of the junction left unmatched. The CDR3 totals 16 residues. CDR3 bases: TGTGCCAGCAGTTCCCCACTAGCGGCCGGCACAGATACGCAGTATTTT. Its translation is CASSSPLAAGTDTQYF.

Worth noting for this clone: A junction end diverges from the germline sequence, so it may reflect a read error. The genes are TRBV2 and TRBJ1-4; 7 bases map to TRBD1. The CDR3 runs to 12 residues. Looked up from germline, CDR1 is SNHLY and CDR2 is FYNNEI. The CDR3 DNA reads TGTGCCAGCAGTGAAGCGCTACGGGACAGTCGTTTT. This gives the protein CASSEALRDSRF. The full variable domain, in which reference TRBV2 and TRBJ1-4 provide the parts outside the CDR3, is EPEVTQTPSHQVTQMGQEVILRCVPISNHLYFYWYRQILGQKVEFLVSFYNNEISEKSEIFDDQFSVERPDGSNFTLKIRSTKLEDSAMYFCASSEALRDSRFGSGTQLSVL.

The chain is built from TRBV27 and TRBJ2-3; tentatively, D is TRBD1 (5 bases). In germline, CDR1 is MNHEY, CDR2 SMNVEV (reference sequence). V shed 6 bases and J shed 1 base, with 14 bases lying between them. CDR3 length equals 15 residues. In DNA form, the CDR3 reads TGTGCCAGCAGCCCATCGTGGGGCGGCACAGATACGCAGTATTTT. Protein product: CASSPSWGGTDTQYF.

J is TRBJ1-3 and V is TRBV5-6, with D maybe TRBD1 (6 bases). Trimming took 2 bases from V and 4 from J, leaving 13 bases between them. The germline CDR1 and CDR2 sequences are SGHDT and YYEEEE. The CDR3 loop spans 15 amino acids. The CDR3 DNA reads TGTGCCAGCAGCTTACGGACAGTACAAGGAAACACCATATATTTT. This sequence encodes CASSLRTVQGNTIYF.

The chain joins TRBV27 to TRBJ2-1; 7 bases align to TRBD1. The CDR3 has 15 amino acids. Per the germline V gene, CDR1 is MNHEY and CDR2 is SMNVEV (reference sequence). V shed 3 bases, J shed 7 bases, and the junction held 9 bases outside the gene matches. The CDR3 nucleotides are TGTGCCAGCAGTTTCTTCGACAGGGAAGGGAATGAGCAGTTCTTC. Protein sequence: CASSFFDREGNEQFF.

The CDR3 coding sequence is TGCGCCAGCAGCCAAGACGTAAGACGGGGACTAGCGGGAGGGCTGCGGACAGATACGCAGTATTTT. Amino acids: CASSQDVRRGLAGGLRTDTQYF. The V and J genes are TRBV4-3 and TRBJ2-3; 16 bases are shared with TRBD2. Trimming at V came to 0 bases and at J to 3 bases, leaving 15 bases not matched to a gene. Germline assignment: CDR1 LGHNA and CDR2 YSLEER. The CDR3 sequence is 22 residues long.

This clone was detected once. The chain combines TRBV5-6 with TRBJ1-4; 9 nucleotides match TRBD1. The CDR3 consists of 16 residues. The V gene's germline CDR1 is SGHDT and CDR2 YYEEEE. The junction had 9 bases not matched to a gene; V was cut back by 4 bases and J by 5 bases. CDR3 sequence (DNA): TGTGCCAGCAGCCCGGACAGGGGAAATCGAAATGAAAAACTGTTTTTT. Protein: CASSPDRGNRNEKLFF.

This clone appeared once. The rearrangement links TRBV5-1 to TRBJ2-1, with TRBD2 matching 13 bases. Germline assignment: CDR1 SGHRS and CDR2 YFSETQ. Trimming at V came to 1 base and at J to 8 bases, leaving 12 bases not matched to a gene. The CDR3 length is 18 residues. CDR3 DNA sequence: TGCGCCAGCAGCTTGACCCTACTAGCGGGAGGGCCTCTGGATGAGCAGTTCTTC. Residues: CASSLTLLAGGPLDEQFF.

The rearrangement links TRBV11-2 to TRBJ2-7, with a weak D call TRBD1 (6 bases). The germline V gene encodes CDR1 SGHAT and CDR2 FQNNGV. The CDR3 covers 14 residues. V was clipped by 5 bases and J by 3 bases, with 14 bases between them. CDR3 protein: CASSAQGTIYEQYF. The CDR3 coding sequence is TGTGCCAGCAGCGCCCAGGGGACCATCTACGAGCAGTACTTC.

V usage is TRBV18 and J usage is TRBJ2-1; the D is unclear. CDR1 and CDR2 (germline): KGHSH, LQKENI. The CDR3 has 14 amino acids. Deletions cut 2 bases from V and 6 bases from J, with 11 bases between. CDR3 bases: TGTGCCAGCTCACCAGCCACAAGAGGCAATGAGCAGTTCTTC. Translated: CASSPATRGNEQFF.

This sequence joins TRBV7-2 and TRBJ2-3; 8 bases agree with TRBD2. Germline V gene lookup returns CDR1 SGHTA and CDR2 FQGNSA. V gave up 5 bases and J gave up 4 bases; unmatched junction bases: 11. This CDR3 has 16 amino acids. CDR3 in amino acids: CASSPSLAGGADTQYF. The CDR3 bases are TGTGCCAGCAGCCCCAGCCTTGCGGGGGGAGCAGATACGCAGTATTTT.

The chain has TRBV4-1 and TRBJ2-7, with 8 nucleotides matching TRBD1. CDR1 is MGHRA, CDR2 YSYEKL, per germline. The CDR3 has 15 residues. Trimming took 1 base from V and 7 from J; bases not matched to a gene: 9. In DNA, the CDR3 is TGCGCCAGCAGCCAAGGCGAGGACAGGGTAAGGGAGCAGTACTTC. Residues: CASSQGEDRVREQYF.

At least ten counts were recorded for this clone. The chain links TRBV27 to TRBJ2-1; D may be TRBD2 (6 bases). This CDR3 spans 15 amino acids. Trimming cost V 5 bases and J 9 bases, with 20 bases left between them. Germline V gene data show CDR1 as MNHEY and CDR2 as SMNVEV (reference sequence). The DNA of the CDR3 is TGTGCCAGCAGTGTATACCGGACCCCGCGGGGTGAGCAGTTCTTC. Translated: CASSVYRTPRGEQFF.

The rearrangement joins TRBV7-3 to TRBJ2-2; 7 bases agree with TRBD2. V lost 2 bases and J lost 0; bases outside the gene matches: 3. Germline values: CDR1 SGHTA, CDR2 FQGTGA. CDR3 size: 16 residues. The CDR3 region has the DNA TGTGCCAGCAGCTTATACGGGGGGTCGAACACCGGGGAGCTGTTTTTT. It translates to CASSLYGGSNTGELFF. The full variable domain, rest sourced from reference TRBV7-3 and TRBJ2-2, is GAGVSQTPSNKVTEKGKYVELRCDPISGHTALYWYRQSLGQGPEFLIYFQGTGAADDSGLPNDRFFAVRPEGSVSTLKIQRTERGDSAVYLCASSLYGGSNTGELFFGEGSRLTVL.

This sequence joins TRBV7-9 and TRBJ1-4, with TRBD1 matching 12 bases. CDR1 is SEHNR and CDR2 is FQNEAQ in the germline V gene (reference sequence). Trimming at V came to 5 bases and at J to 6 bases, leaving 7 bases not matched to a gene. The CDR3 is made up of 16 amino acids. The CDR3: CASSAPGTGGDEKLFF. CDR3 sequence (DNA): TGTGCCAGCAGCGCCCCCGGGACAGGGGGCGATGAAAAACTGTTTTTT. The whole variable domain, filled in from reference TRBV7-9 and TRBJ1-4, reads DTGVSQNPRHKITKRGQNVTFRCDPISEHNRLYWYRQTLGQGPEFLTYFQNEAQLEKSRLLSDRFSAERPKGSFSTLEIQRTEQGDSAMYLCASSAPGTGGDEKLFFGSGTQLSVL.

The chain employs TRBV28 and TRBJ2-1; the match to TRBD2 covers 8 bases. This CDR3 is built from 15 residues. V was pared by 10 bases and J by 2 bases, with 10 bases of the junction left unmatched. CDR1 and CDR2 (germline): MDHEN, SYDVKM. In DNA, the CDR3 is TGTGCCACCGTCTCGCGGGAGGACCCCTACAATGAGCAGTTCTTC. Translating it yields CATVSREDPYNEQFF. The variable domain in full, with the rest retrieved from reference TRBV28 and TRBJ2-1, is DVKVTQSSRYLVKRTGEKVFLECVQDMDHENMFWYRQDPGLGLRLIYFSYDVKMKEKGDIPEGYSVSREKKERFSLILESASTNQTSMYLCATVSREDPYNEQFFGPGTRLTVL.